Described below is a single T cell receptor beta chain sequence and its context. Its antigen is not known. TCRdb passed the 5' RACE reads through MiXCR, listing each CDR3 protein once. The table has roughly 28,000 distinct CDR3 sequences, 7.5% to 9.5% seen once. This entry comes from a study of spatial heterogeneity in lung cancer. Study results and caveats: The study found ubiquitous expanded tumor TCRs in blood more at resection than follow-up.

Time point defined: sample taken at primary tumor resection. The input material, whole RNA from tumor, nontumor lung or frozen PBMC, was sequenced unsorted. J was trimmed by 8 bases and V by 5 bases; bases with no gene match: 2. Germline V lookup: CDR1 LNHDA, CDR2 SQIVND (reference sequence). This CDR3 has 14 residues. The chain couples TRBV19 to TRBJ2-2; 13 positions agree with TRBD2. Sequencing was performed on PBMCs, taken at surgery. The receptor was isolated from a female donor with early-stage non-small cell lung cancer. The CDR3 loop is CASSPGLAGGELFF. As DNA, the CDR3 is TGTGCCAGTAGTCCGGGACTAGCGGGAGGGGAGCTGTTTTTT.